The rows below give T cell receptor beta chains drawn from one sample of a study of T cells in Graves' hyperthyroidism and ophthalmopathy. Each CDR3 protein gets one entry after TCRdb re-called the multiplex PCR reads with MiXCR. The sample has around 600,000 distinct CDR3 sequences; around 14% are singletons. Sequencing used blood. These receptors were collected from a woman aged 18-29 years with Graves' ophthalmopathy. The conserved cysteine and the conserved F or W are not part of the CDR3 here. Fields, in order: J gene, V gene, CDR3 protein.

>TRBJ2-3|TRBV2
ASSDLRVSRGTDTQY
>TRBJ2-7|TRBV12-3/TRBV12-4
ASSSLRGDEQY
>TRBJ2-1|TRBV2
ASSGGRGTNYNEQF
>TRBJ2-3|TRBV24-1
ATSGSQGETDTQY
>TRBJ1-4|TRBV7-8
ASRLRWAGNEKLF
>TRBJ1-6|TRBV11-2
ASSPADSSSYNSPLH
>TRBJ2-1|TRBV2
ASKKRGDSYNEQF
>TRBJ2-2|TRBV6-2/TRBV6-3
AGSYRAIRTGPNTGELF
>TRBJ2-1|TRBV28
ASSRREPYNEQF
>TRBJ2-1|TRBV20-1
NARTSSGAYNEQF
>TRBJ2-2|TRBV7-9
ASSGRTGSGAGELF
>TRBJ2-7|TRBV20-1
SARTGTGGVYEQY
>TRBJ2-1|TRBV4-3
ASSQDTVWPSNEQF
>TRBJ1-2|TRBV7-9
ASSERDSNGRGYGYT
>TRBJ1-2|TRBV6-2/TRBV6-3
ASSYSYSGNYGYT
>TRBJ2-7|TRBV7-6
ASSLAFPSGISYEQY
>TRBJ2-3|TRBV7-8
ASSLRPGRMADTQY
>TRBJ2-2|TRBV9
ASEGRNTGELF
>TRBJ1-5|TRBV2
ASSEDRVAQPQH
>TRBJ2-7|TRBV6-1
ASSPGPGTGVYYEQY
>TRBJ2-1|TRBV6-2/TRBV6-3
ASRPGLAGGDNEQF
>TRBJ2-3|TRBV6-1
ASSFSLSTDTQY
>TRBJ1-3|TRBV28
ASSSTGSFGNTIY
>TRBJ2-7|TRBV18
ASSPTTSIGGYEQY
>TRBJ2-3|TRBV7-8
ASSSITSGRTDTQY
>TRBJ2-1|TRBV6-2/TRBV6-3
ASSWDRLLSYNEQF
>TRBJ2-6|TRBV6-1
ASPRWQGASGANVLT
>TRBJ2-1|TRBV27
ASTPILADEQF
>TRBJ1-3|TRBV12-3/TRBV12-4
ASRGDSSGNTIY
>TRBJ2-3|TRBV10-3
AIRDPGEADTQY
>TRBJ1-1|TRBV10-3
AITAGENTEAF
>TRBJ2-2|TRBV24-1
ATSDLGGQNTGELF
>TRBJ2-5|TRBV20-1
SARLLAGDETQY
>TRBJ1-4|TRBV4-1
ASSLPGGVNEKLF
>TRBJ2-5|TRBV7-3
ASSTTGFGETQY
>TRBJ1-5|TRBV24-1
ATSDSTGPNQPQH
>TRBJ1-5|TRBV12-5
ASGLGQGNSNQPQH
>TRBJ2-3|TRBV29-1
SVAAENTDTQY
>TRBJ2-1|TRBV29-1
SVVAGGSSYNEQF
>TRBJ2-2|TRBV3-1
ASSQSGPSTGELF
>TRBJ2-1|TRBV7-9
ASSSGGELNNEQF